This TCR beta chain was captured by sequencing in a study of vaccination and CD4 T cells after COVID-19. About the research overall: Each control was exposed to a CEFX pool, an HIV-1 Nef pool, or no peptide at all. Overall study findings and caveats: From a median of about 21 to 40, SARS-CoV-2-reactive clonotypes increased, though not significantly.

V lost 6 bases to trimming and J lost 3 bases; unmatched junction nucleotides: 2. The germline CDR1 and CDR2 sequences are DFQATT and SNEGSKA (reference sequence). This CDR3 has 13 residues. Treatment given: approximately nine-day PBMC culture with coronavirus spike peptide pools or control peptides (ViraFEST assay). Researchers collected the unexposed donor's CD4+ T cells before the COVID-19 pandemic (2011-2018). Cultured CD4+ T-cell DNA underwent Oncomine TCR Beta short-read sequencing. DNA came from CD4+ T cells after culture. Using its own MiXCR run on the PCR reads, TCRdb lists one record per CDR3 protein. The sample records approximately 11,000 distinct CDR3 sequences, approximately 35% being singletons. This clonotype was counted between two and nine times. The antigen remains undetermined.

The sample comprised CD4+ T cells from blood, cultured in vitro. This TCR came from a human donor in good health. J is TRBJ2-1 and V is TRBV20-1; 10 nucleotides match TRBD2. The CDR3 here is CSARTSGYNEQFF. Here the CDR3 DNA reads TGCAGTGCGAGGACTAGCGGCTACAATGAGCAGTTCTTC.